This T cell receptor (beta chain) was documented in a study of post-analysis software for immune sequencing data. The CDR3 consists of 14 residues. Trimming left V 2 bases short and J 8 bases short, with 12 bases between. The V gene's germline CDR1 is SNHLY and CDR2 FYNNEI. To note about this clonotype: Its target is unknown.

Study-wide results and caveats: Compared with controls, patients showed significantly lower normalized Chao1 diversity. Batch-mates among the samples co-clustered strongly by F measure. TRBV segments more frequent in patients than in controls numbered five and included TRBV5-6, TRBV5-1 and TRBV20-1.

Researchers reported that TCR beta cDNA libraries carried unique molecular identifiers. With roughly 0.85 to 11 million T cells as the source, some 500,000 cDNA molecules resulted. TCRdb processed the PCR reads anew with MiXCR; each CDR3 protein has one entry. Here the sample spans some 890,000 distinct CDR3 sequences, roughly half being singletons. The gene calls are TRBV2 and TRBJ1-4, with D possibly being TRBD1 (5 bases). Sequencing was carried out using blood. The TCR was taken from a girl aged 5-17 years with multiple sclerosis. The CDR3 bases are TGTGCCAGCAGTGAACTTGGGGCGGTAGAAAAACTGTTTTTT. Its protein product is CASSELGAVEKLFF.